This T cell receptor (beta chain) came from a study of early T cells in non-severe SARS-CoV-2 infection. The TCR library protocol attached unique molecular identifiers to the individual cDNA molecules. TCRdb reanalysed the 5' RACE reads using MiXCR and keeps one entry per CDR3 protein. The table has roughly 100,000 distinct CDR3 sequences, over 9.5% seen once. Trimming left V 2 bases short and J 3 bases short, with 11 bases between. Germline CDR1 and CDR2: SGHAT and FQNNGV. The CDR3 covers 15 residues. This clonotype has more than one count but fewer than ten. The material was whole blood, obtained at baseline. This rearrangement joins TRBV11-2 to TRBJ2-1; unclear D gene. The sequence was collected from an adult who was a healthcare worker with PCR-confirmed SARS-CoV-2 infection or an uninfected control (not recorded which). The CDR3 nucleotides read TGTGCCAGCAGCTTACTAGACCCTTTCTACAATGAGCAGTTCTTC. Its protein product is CASSLLDPFYNEQFF.